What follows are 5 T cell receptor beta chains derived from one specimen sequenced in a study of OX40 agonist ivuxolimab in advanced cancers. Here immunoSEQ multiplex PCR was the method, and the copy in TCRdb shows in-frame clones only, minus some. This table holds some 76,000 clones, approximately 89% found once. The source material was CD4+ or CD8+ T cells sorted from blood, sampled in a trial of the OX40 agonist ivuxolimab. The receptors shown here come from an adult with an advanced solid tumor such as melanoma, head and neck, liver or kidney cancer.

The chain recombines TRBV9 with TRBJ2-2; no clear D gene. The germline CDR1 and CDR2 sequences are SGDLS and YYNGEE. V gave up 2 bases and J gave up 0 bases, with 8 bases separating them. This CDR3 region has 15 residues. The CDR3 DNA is TGTGCCAGCAGCGTGGCCCTTCCGAACACCGGGGAGCTGTTTTTT. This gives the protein CASSVALPNTGELFF.

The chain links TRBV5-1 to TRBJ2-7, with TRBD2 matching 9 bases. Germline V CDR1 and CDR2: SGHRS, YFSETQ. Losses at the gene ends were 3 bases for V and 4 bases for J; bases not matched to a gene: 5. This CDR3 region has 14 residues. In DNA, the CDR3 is TGCGCCAGCAGCTCAACTAGCGGGCGGTACGAGCAGTACTTC. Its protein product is CASSSTSGRYEQYF.

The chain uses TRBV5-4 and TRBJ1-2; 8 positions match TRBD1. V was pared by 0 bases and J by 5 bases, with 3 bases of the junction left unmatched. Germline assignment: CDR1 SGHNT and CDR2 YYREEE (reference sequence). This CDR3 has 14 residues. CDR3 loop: CASSLEQGGYGYTF. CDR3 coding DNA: TGTGCCAGCAGCTTGGAACAGGGGGGTTATGGCTACACCTTC.

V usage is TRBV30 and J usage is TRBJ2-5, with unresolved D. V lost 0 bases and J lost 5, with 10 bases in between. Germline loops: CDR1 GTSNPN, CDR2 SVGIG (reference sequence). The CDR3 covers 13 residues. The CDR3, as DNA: TGTGCCTGGAGTGTACGCAGCAGTGAGACCCAGTACTTC. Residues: CAWSVRSSETQYF.

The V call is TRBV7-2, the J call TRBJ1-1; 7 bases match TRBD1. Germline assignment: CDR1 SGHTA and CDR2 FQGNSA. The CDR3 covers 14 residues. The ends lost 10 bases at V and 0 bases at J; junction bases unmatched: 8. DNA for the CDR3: TGTGCCACCTCACCGGGGACAGTGAACACTGAAGCTTTCTTT. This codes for CATSPGTVNTEAFF.